A single sample gave rise to the 31 T cell receptor beta chains below, sequenced in a study of blood T cell repertoires in COVID-19. Clones were read by immunoSEQ multiplex PCR, and TCRdb kept only the in-frame ones, dropping some. The repertoire holds 120,000 or so clones, with roughly 79% as singletons. Sequenced material: peripheral blood. These receptors all come from a human donor in a cohort sampled during active COVID-19.

V gene TRBV3-1 (or the pseudogene TRBV3-2) combines with J gene TRBJ1-1, with 9 bases aligning to TRBD1. Germline CDR1 LGHDT, CDR2 YNNKEL (reference sequence). CDR3 length equals 15 residues. V trimming: 4 bases; J trimming: 4 bases; junction bases outside the gene matches: 7. The CDR3 coding sequence is TGTGCCAGCAGCCCTAGTAACAGGGGGCCCACTGAAGCTTTCTTT. It yields the protein CASSPSNRGPTEAFF.

This clone was seen just once. This chain joins TRBV3-1 (or the pseudogene TRBV3-2) and TRBJ2-3; TRBD2 is a possible D gene (6 bases). V gave up 1 base and J gave up 4 bases, with 21 bases separating them. CDR3 length: 18 residues. Per germline, CDR1 LGHDT and CDR2 YNNKEL (reference sequence). CDR3 coding DNA: TGTGCCAGCAGCCAAGCTCCCCCTAGCGCTAGCTCCCCAGATACGCAGTATTTT. It translates to CASSQAPPSASSPDTQYF.

CDR3 amino acids: CASSQPLDRARQSLHF. The CDR3 bases are TGCGCCAGCAGCCAACCTCTGGACAGGGCGCGTCAGTCCCTCCACTTT. This chain uses TRBV4-1 with TRBJ1-6; 8 bases line up with TRBD1. CDR1 and CDR2 (germline): MGHRA, YSYEKL. The CDR3 covers 16 residues. V gave up 2 bases and J gave up 14 bases; unmatched junction bases: 14.

In its sample, this clone was seen a few times. The chain is built from TRBV29-1 and TRBJ1-2; D uncertain. The CDR3 has 15 residues. V was trimmed by 1 base and J by 2 bases, leaving 14 bases between them. Germline loops: CDR1 SQVTM, CDR2 ANQGSEA. For the CDR3, the DNA is TGCAGCGTTGAAGGCGGTTTGAGAGGGAACTATGGCTACACCTTC. Amino acid sequence: CSVEGGLRGNYGYTF.

This clone was picked up one time. This sequence joins TRBV7-9 and TRBJ1-4, with a tentative D call TRBD1 (5 bases). The CDR3 is made up of 13 amino acids. From germline, CDR1 is SEHNR and CDR2 FQNEAQ (reference sequence). Trimming pared 4 bases from V and 8 bases from J, leaving 11 bases between. The CDR3, as DNA: TGTGCCAGCAGCTCAGGGTCAAGCGAAAAACTGTTTTTT. Protein: CASSSGSSEKLFF.

The chain couples TRBV3-1 (or the pseudogene TRBV3-2) to TRBJ1-6; D is possibly TRBD1 (6 bases). The CDR3 runs to 14 residues. V was shortened by 2 bases and J by 9 bases, with 11 bases between the two germline ends. CDR1 is LGHDT, CDR2 YNNKEL, per germline (reference sequence). The CDR3 DNA reads TGTGCCAGCAGCCAAACGACAGGAGGTTCACCCCTCCACTTT. Its translation is CASSQTTGGSPLHF.

The chain combines TRBV5-1 with TRBJ2-5; 9 positions agree with TRBD2. The J segment lost 5 bases and the V segment lost 7 bases, leaving 9 bases of the junction unmatched. From germline, CDR1 is SGHRS and CDR2 YFSETQ. CDR3 length: 14 residues. The CDR3 spells CASEAGTSSETQYF. CDR3 DNA sequence: TGCGCCAGCGAGGCCGGGACTAGCAGCGAGACCCAGTACTTC.

The chain carries TRBV6-6 and TRBJ2-1, with TRBD2 identical over 7 bases. The CDR3 runs to 16 residues. Germline values: CDR1 MNHNY, CDR2 SVGAGI (reference sequence). Trimming removed 6 bases from V and 2 bases from J; junction bases left unmatched: 10. CDR3 in DNA: TGTGCCAGCAGGTACGGTCTAGCGGCGACCTACAATGAGCAGTTCTTC. The encoded protein is CASRYGLAATYNEQFF.

This clone appeared once. The CDR3 region is CASSFGQGAGNEQFF. The CDR3 coding sequence is TGTGCCAGCAGCTTTGGGCAGGGGGCAGGAAATGAGCAGTTCTTC. The V and J genes are TRBV7-9 and TRBJ2-1; 8 bases map to TRBD1. Germline V gene data show CDR1 as SEHNR and CDR2 as FQNEAQ (reference sequence). The junction had 8 bases not matched to a gene; V was cut back by 3 bases and J by 7 bases. The CDR3 spans 15 residues.

The chain recombines TRBV7-2 with TRBJ2-3; 9 nucleotides agree with TRBD1. The ends lost 5 bases at V and 0 bases at J; junction bases unmatched: 3. CDR1 is SGHTA and CDR2 is FQGNSA in the germline V gene. This CDR3 is built from 15 residues. CDR3: CASSAGTGSTDTQYF. Here the CDR3 DNA reads TGTGCCAGCAGCGCCGGGACAGGGAGCACAGATACGCAGTATTTT. The full variable domain, rest sourced from reference TRBV7-2 and TRBJ2-3, is GAGVSQSPSNKVTEKGKDVELRCDPISGHTALYWYRQSLGQGLEFLIYFQGNSAPDKSGLPSDRFSAERTGGSVSTLTIQRTQQEDSAVYLCASSAGTGSTDTQYFGPGTRLTVL.

The CDR3 coding sequence is TGTGCCAGCAGCCCCCAGGGCTATGGCTACACCTTC. The encoded protein is CASSPQGYGYTF. The V call is TRBV7-9, the J call TRBJ1-2, with D perhaps TRBD1 (5 bases). This CDR3 comprises 12 residues. Per the germline V gene, CDR1 is SEHNR and CDR2 is FQNEAQ (reference sequence). Trimming left V 5 bases short and J 4 bases short, with 8 bases between. Filled out from reference TRBV7-9 and TRBJ1-2, the complete variable domain reads DTGVSQNPRHKITKRGQNVTFRCDPISEHNRLYWYRQTLGQGPEFLTYFQNEAQLEKSRLLSDRFSAERPKGSFSTLEIQRTEQGDSAMYLCASSPQGYGYTFGSGTRLTVV.

This chain links TRBV19 with TRBJ1-3, with D possibly being TRBD1 (6 bases). The germline V and J ends were trimmed by 4 bases and 4 bases, with 11 bases remaining between them. Per germline, CDR1 LNHDA and CDR2 SQIVND (reference sequence). There are 14 residues in the CDR3. In DNA, the CDR3 is TGTGCCAGTAGTAACGGGGGGCTCGGAAACACCATATATTTT. It translates to CASSNGGLGNTIYF.

As to this clone: The junction differs from germline at one of its ends, possibly a read error. The CDR3 nucleotides are TGTGCCAGCAGTTACCCAGGGGGCGAGAACTTC. Translation: CASSYPGGENF. V gene TRBV6-2 or TRBV6-3 combines with J gene TRBJ1-2, with TRBD1 identical over 8 bases. The germline CDR1 and CDR2 sequences are MNHEY and SVGEGT. The CDR3 is 11 residues long.

J is TRBJ1-2 and V is TRBV7-2; 9 bases map to TRBD1. Germline V gene data show CDR1 as SGHTA and CDR2 as FQGNSA. J lost 6 bases, V lost 5 bases, and 7 bases had no gene match. This CDR3 comprises 14 residues. CDR3 region: CASSARGTGNGYTF. The CDR3 nucleotides are TGTGCCAGCAGCGCCAGAGGGACAGGGAATGGCTACACCTTC.

This chain joins TRBV5-4 and TRBJ1-2, with TRBD1 matching over 12 bases. The V gene's germline CDR1 is SGHNT and CDR2 YYREEE (reference sequence). The CDR3 spans 16 residues. Trimming at V came to 3 bases and at J to 3 bases, leaving 6 bases not matched to a gene. Written as DNA, the CDR3 is TGTGCCAGCAGCTCGGGACAGGGGGCATTTGACTATGGCTACACCTTC. Its translation: CASSSGQGAFDYGYTF.

The CDR3: CASSSRAVVEAFF. In DNA form, the CDR3 reads TGTGCCAGCAGCTCGAGGGCGGTGGTGGAAGCTTTCTTT. This chain uses TRBV5-6 with TRBJ1-1; no firm D call. CDR1 is SGHDT and CDR2 is YYEEEE in the germline V gene. This CDR3 has 13 residues. The V end was cut by 3 bases, the J end by 8 bases, with 14 bases between.

The chain uses TRBV5-5 and TRBJ2-7; D uncertain. Germline V gene sequence: CDR1 SGHKS, CDR2 YYEKEE (reference sequence). CDR3 length: 13 residues. The germline V and J ends were trimmed by 2 bases and 2 bases, with 8 bases remaining between them. CDR3 amino acids: CASSLYATYEQYF. The CDR3 DNA follows: TGTGCCAGCAGCTTATATGCTACCTACGAGCAGTACTTC.

The rearrangement links TRBV24-1 to TRBJ1-1; D is perhaps TRBD1 (5 bases). V dropped 3 bases and J dropped 1 base, with 17 bases sitting between them. The CDR3 length is 17 residues. Per the germline V gene, CDR1 is KGHDR and CDR2 is SFDVKD. CDR3 protein: CATSDSWPRVGNTEAFF. The CDR3 DNA is TGTGCCACCAGTGATAGTTGGCCCAGGGTTGGGAACACTGAAGCTTTCTTT.

This CDR3 is CASILAVQETQYF. CDR3 coding DNA: TGTGCCAGCATCTTAGCGGTACAAGAGACCCAGTACTTC. J is TRBJ2-5 and V is TRBV6-6; TRBD2 might be the D (6 bases). Trimming pared 7 bases from V and 2 bases from J, leaving 11 bases between. The CDR3 spans 13 residues. CDR1 MNHNY and CDR2 SVGAGI come from the germline V gene (reference sequence).

As for this clone: At one boundary the junction diverges from the germline segment, which might be a read error. The V gene is TRBV5-1, the J gene TRBJ1-3, with D hard to call. Germline V lookup: CDR1 SGHRS, CDR2 YFSETQ. This CDR3 spans 13 amino acids. CDR3 region: CASSQGYGDTIYF. CDR3 bases: TGCGCCAGCAGCCAAGGTTATGGAGACACCATATATTTT.

This chain connects TRBV7-9 to TRBJ1-2, with a tentative D call TRBD1 (6 bases). CDR3 size: 15 residues. The V gene's germline CDR1 is SEHNR and CDR2 FQNEAQ (reference sequence). V lost 8 bases and J lost 0, with 16 bases in between. Here the CDR3 reads CASGGQRTANYGYTF. The CDR3 bases are TGTGCCAGCGGGGGCCAGCGCACTGCTAACTATGGCTACACCTTC.

This clone was seen many times. The chain recombines TRBV18 with TRBJ1-1; D uncertain. V was pared by 0 bases and J by 3 bases, with 5 bases between. The germline V gene has CDR1 KGHSH and CDR2 LQKENI. The CDR3 covers 13 residues. As DNA, the CDR3 is TGTGCCAGCTCACCACCGAGGGACACTGAAGCTTTCTTT. This gives the protein CASSPPRDTEAFF. Full variable domain (missing parts from reference TRBV18 and TRBJ1-1): NAGVMQNPRHLVRRRGQEARLRCSPMKGHSHVYWYRQLPEEGLKFMVYLQKENIIDESGMPKERFSAEFPKEGPSILRIQQVVRGDSAAYFCASSPPRDTEAFFGQGTRLTVV.

The chain has TRBV2 and TRBJ1-4; 9 bases agree with TRBD1. Looked up from germline, CDR1 is SNHLY and CDR2 is FYNNEI. V lost 6 bases, J lost 0 bases, and 2 bases stayed unmatched. This CDR3 comprises 15 residues. Written as DNA, the CDR3 is TGTGCCAGCAGGGACAGGGGCACAACTAATGAAAAACTGTTTTTT. It yields the protein CASRDRGTTNEKLFF.

This chain links TRBV28 with TRBJ2-3; TRBD2 is a possible D gene (6 bases). Looked up from germline, CDR1 is MDHEN and CDR2 is SYDVKM. The CDR3 spans 15 residues. V was pared by 5 bases and J by 2 bases, with 14 bases between. As DNA, the CDR3 is TGTGCCAGCAGTCCCCAGACTAGGGTCACAGATACGCAGTATTTT. Its protein product is CASSPQTRVTDTQYF.

The chain joins TRBV11-3 to TRBJ2-7, with D unresolved. Germline V gene sequence: CDR1 SGHNT, CDR2 YENEEA. CDR3 length: 14 amino acids. V was pared by 3 bases and J by 2 bases, with 11 bases between. CDR3 region: CASSLGRNPYEQYF. The CDR3 coding sequence is TGTGCCAGCAGCTTGGGCAGAAATCCCTACGAGCAGTACTTC.

This clone was found once. The chain employs TRBV29-1 and TRBJ1-5; possibly TRBD1 for D (5 bases). Germline lookup yields CDR1 SQVTM and CDR2 ANQGSEA. The CDR3 runs to 13 residues. With 3 bases removed from V and 6 bases from J, the gap between germline ends came to 12 bases. The CDR3 DNA reads as TGCAGCGTTGATGCAGGGATAGGTCAGCCCCAGCATTTT. This gives the protein CSVDAGIGQPQHF.

The chain has TRBV28 and TRBJ2-1; no clear D gene. Trimming pared 4 bases from V and 4 bases from J, leaving 5 bases between. The CDR3 totals 12 residues. Germline CDR1 reads MDHEN; CDR2 reads SYDVKM. The CDR3 DNA reads as TGTGCCAGCAGTTCTGTTTACAATGAGCAGTTCTTC. Encoded protein: CASSSVYNEQFF.

The chain has TRBV27 and TRBJ2-7, with 8 bases identical to TRBD1. After removal of 5 bases from V and 9 bases from J, the junction contained 6 bases not matched to a gene. CDR1 and CDR2 (germline): MNHEY, SMNVEV (reference sequence). The CDR3 extends over 12 amino acids. Written as DNA, the CDR3 is TGTGCCAGCAGTCCAACAGGGGGACGGCAGTACTTC. This gives the protein CASSPTGGRQYF.

This clone came up a few times. Other DNA sequences in this specimen translate into the identical CDR3. V is TRBV7-2 and J is TRBJ2-5; 11 bases map to TRBD2. The CDR3 totals 15 residues. The J segment lost 4 bases and the V segment lost 1 base, leaving 2 bases of the junction unmatched. Looked up from germline, CDR1 is SGHTA and CDR2 is FQGNSA. CDR3 in DNA: TGTGCCAGCAGCTTAGGGCTAGCGGGGGGAGAGACCCAGTACTTC. It is translated as CASSLGLAGGETQYF.

Only one count was recorded for this clone. This chain joins TRBV3-1 (or the pseudogene TRBV3-2) and TRBJ2-2; D is unclear. Germline values: CDR1 LGHDT, CDR2 YNNKEL (reference sequence). This CDR3 has 12 amino acids. V was clipped by 4 bases and J by 5 bases, with 5 bases between them. CDR3 sequence (DNA): TGTGCCAGCAGCCTAATTACCGGGGAGCTGTTTTTT. This sequence encodes CASSLITGELFF.

The chain employs TRBV2 and TRBJ2-5; 7 bases line up with TRBD1. Germline loops: CDR1 SNHLY, CDR2 FYNNEI. V lost 8 bases and J lost 2; bases outside the gene matches: 14. The CDR3 covers 16 residues. Written as DNA, the CDR3 is TGTGCCAGCGGGAAGACAGGGACGGCGTCACAAGAGACCCAGTACTTC. Residues: CASGKTGTASQETQYF.